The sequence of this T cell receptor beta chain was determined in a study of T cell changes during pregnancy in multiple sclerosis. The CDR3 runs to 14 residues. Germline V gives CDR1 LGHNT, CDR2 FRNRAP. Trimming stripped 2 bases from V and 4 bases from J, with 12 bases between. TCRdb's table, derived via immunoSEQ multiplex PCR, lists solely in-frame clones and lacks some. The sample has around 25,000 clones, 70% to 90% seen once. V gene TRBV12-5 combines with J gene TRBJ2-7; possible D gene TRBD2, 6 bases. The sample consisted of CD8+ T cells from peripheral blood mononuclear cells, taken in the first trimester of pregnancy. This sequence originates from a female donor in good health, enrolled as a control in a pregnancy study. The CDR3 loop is CASGLIAGRYEQYF. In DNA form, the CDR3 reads TGTGCTAGTGGTTTGATCGCAGGGAGGTACGAGCAGTACTTC.